This T cell receptor (beta chain) was sequenced in a study of technical replicates of blood from several donors. Using immunoSEQ multiplex PCR, the repertoire was profiled, and TCRdb retains in-frame clones only, with some absent. This sample has under 75,000 clones, with around 86% found just once. J was trimmed by 7 bases and V by 6 bases; bases with no gene match: 5. The V gene's germline CDR1 is SQVTM and CDR2 ANQGSEA. The CDR3 spans 12 residues. The TCR was taken from a human donor in good health. Some clones in this sample may be carry-over from other donors' samples. The rearrangement uses TRBV29-1 and TRBJ2-2; the match to TRBD1 covers 7 bases. The sequencing input was PBMCs. CDR3 nucleotide sequence: TGCAGCGTCAGGGGGTCGAGCGGGGAGCTGTTTTTT. It codes for CSVRGSSGELFF.